Sequencing of this TCR beta chain was carried out in a study of T cell responses to AZD1222 COVID-19 vaccine. The study's findings and limits: A mostly white British donor set with more females was recruited, and clonal diversity was possibly underestimated. After two AZD1222 doses, spike-specific TCR breadth and depth rose versus day 0. Distributed over spike, vaccine-associated CD4 TCRs predominated at 160-218 and 743-854.

The repertoire was sequenced with immunoSEQ multiplex PCR; TCRdb's copy has only in-frame clones and lacks some. This table holds 150,000 to 200,000 clones, 90% to 95% found once. This clone was seen only once. Its antigen is currently unknown. Looked up from germline, CDR1 is LGHNA and CDR2 is YSLEER. CDR3 length: 22 residues. J was trimmed by 1 base and V by 5 bases; bases with no gene match: 25. Here the sequenced sample was peripheral blood, taken on day 0 of AZD1222 vaccination. This TCR derives from an adult in good health. The chain couples TRBV4-3 to TRBJ2-2, with 7 positions matching TRBD2. The chain's CDR3 is CASSSHFLSGTKRPENTGELFF. CDR3 in DNA: TGCGCCAGCAGCTCGCATTTTCTATCCGGGACTAAGCGGCCGGAGAACACCGGGGAGCTGTTTTTT.